The following is a T cell receptor beta chain sequence with its context. Time point of the sample: after neoadjuvant nivolumab, at surgical resection. Libraries were prepared by immunoSEQ multiplex PCR; TCRdb keeps only in-frame clonotypes and omits some of them. The sample holds about 32,000 clones; approximately 80% are singletons and the top ten take 3.4%. This entry is derived from a study of neoadjuvant anti-PD-1 for oral cavity cancer. The TCR comes from a person aged 40-85 years with oral cavity squamous cell carcinoma. The source was PBMCs, collected after nivolumab (anti-PD-1) treatment.

The CDR3 loop reads CASSRAWTEAFF. The DNA for the CDR3 is TGTGCCAGCAGCCGGGCGTGGACTGAAGCTTTCTTT. The chain employs TRBV11-2 and TRBJ1-1; D is ambiguous. The germline gives CDR1 SGHAT, CDR2 FQNNGV. This CDR3 region has 12 residues. The V end was cut by 5 bases, the J end by 5 bases, with 9 bases between.